The clone carrying this T cell receptor (beta chain) was picked up a small number of times. Antigen: not known. The data stem from a study of cytomegalovirus exposure and HLA in healthy donors. V was shortened by 6 bases and J by 2 bases, with 14 bases between the two germline ends. The CDR3 sequence is 15 residues long. CDR1 and CDR2 (germline): MDHEN, SYDVKM. Every donor was a healthy person donating bone marrow. Researchers ran the PCR with 60 Vbeta and 13 Jbeta primers. Assay: immunoSEQ multiplex PCR; the TCRdb copy retains only in-frame clones and omits some. The sample contains tens of thousands of clones, 10% of which appear only once. Study observations and caveats: In a later analysis, a missense DCLRE1C variant was linked to TCR beta V- and J-gene trimming. Productive rates of about 90% or about 30% were seen for most TCR beta V segments in an earlier analysis.

The sequenced sample consisted of PBMCs. The TCR sequence derives from a man in his 60s in good health and CMV-seropositive. The gene calls are TRBV28 and TRBJ1-5, with D possibly TRBD1 on 5 matching bases. This CDR3 is CASRSGTGGNQPQHF. Written as DNA, the CDR3 is TGTGCCAGCAGATCCGGGACGGGGGGCAATCAGCCCCAGCATTTT.